This passage covers 28 T cell receptor beta chains from one sample sequenced in a study of PD-1 blockade in classical Hodgkin lymphoma. Each patient experienced a relapse that followed autologous stem cell transplantation, and brentuximab vedotin exposure varied. Libraries were prepared by immunoSEQ multiplex PCR; TCRdb keeps only in-frame clonotypes and omits some of them. Of about 37,000 clones in the sample, 76% were seen once. Sequences were derived from peripheral blood mononuclear cells (PBMCs), sampled at baseline. The receptors come from a human donor with classical Hodgkin lymphoma.

In this sample, this clone turned up a few times. V gene TRBV2 combines with J gene TRBJ2-7; tentatively, D is TRBD1 (7 bases). The CDR3 has 18 residues. Germline V CDR1 and CDR2: SNHLY, FYNNEI. Trimming stripped 6 bases from V and 1 base from J, with 25 bases between. The CDR3 here is CASSWYGGTADQSYEQYF. CDR3 sequence (DNA): TGTGCCAGCAGCTGGTACGGAGGGACAGCAGACCAATCCTACGAGCAGTACTTC.

V usage is TRBV6-5 and J usage is TRBJ2-7; D gene ambiguous. Germline CDR1 reads MNHEY; CDR2 reads SVGAGI. Between the trimmed V and J ends, which lost 5 bases and 2 bases, there was a span of 10 bases. The CDR3 has 13 amino acids. Here the CDR3 DNA reads TGTGCCAGCAGTGAAGCTCAGCCCTACGAGCAGTACTTC. It is translated as CASSEAQPYEQYF.

The chain is built from TRBV13 and TRBJ2-2, with TRBD1 matching 7 bases. Per the germline V gene, CDR1 is PRHDT and CDR2 is FYEKMQ (reference sequence). CDR3 length: 13 residues. The J segment lost 4 bases and the V segment lost 7 bases, leaving 3 bases of the junction unmatched. The CDR3 spells CASNPGGTGELFF. Written as DNA, the CDR3 is TGTGCCAGCAACCCAGGGGGCACCGGGGAGCTGTTTTTT.

This rearrangement joins TRBV10-3 to TRBJ2-1, with 16 bases lining up with TRBD2. The germline CDR1 and CDR2 sequences are ENHRY and SYGVKD. This CDR3 is built from 18 residues. The junction had 12 bases not matched to a gene; V was cut back by 3 bases and J by 10 bases. CDR3: CAISDWGLAGGPGNEQFF. The CDR3 DNA reads as TGTGCCATCAGTGATTGGGGACTAGCGGGAGGGCCGGGGAACGAGCAGTTCTTC.

The chain joins TRBV28 to TRBJ1-1; a weak D match, TRBD1 (5 bases). The CDR3 covers 15 residues. CDR1 and CDR2 (germline): MDHEN, SYDVKM. Trimming stripped 6 bases from V and 5 bases from J, with 19 bases between. The CDR3 here is CASRNQVGVRTEAFF. The CDR3 coding sequence is TGTGCCAGCAGGAACCAGGTGGGGGTTCGGACTGAAGCTTTCTTT.

This clone was observed a single time. The chain uses TRBV4-3 and TRBJ2-7; D perhaps matches TRBD2 (5 bases). Germline V gene data show CDR1 as LGHNA and CDR2 as YSLEER. V was clipped by 4 bases and J by 8 bases, with 15 bases between them. This CDR3 has 13 residues. The CDR3 is CASSRSGNDQQYF. The CDR3 region has the DNA TGCGCCAGCAGCCGATCCGGGAACGATCAGCAGTACTTC.

The rearrangement uses TRBV5-1 and TRBJ2-3; a possible D gene is TRBD2 (6 bases). The CDR3 consists of 16 residues. Trimming cost V 4 bases and J 3 bases, with 18 bases left between them. Looked up from germline, CDR1 is SGHRS and CDR2 is YFSETQ. CDR3 residues: CASSPGLSEATDTQYF. In DNA, the CDR3 is TGCGCCAGCAGCCCCGGACTATCAGAAGCAACAGATACGCAGTATTTT.

V is TRBV27 and J is TRBJ2-1, with 13 positions matching TRBD2. V lost 4 bases to trimming and J lost 5 bases; unmatched junction nucleotides: 14. The CDR3 runs 19 residues. Germline V gene sequence: CDR1 MNHEY, CDR2 SMNVEV (reference sequence). CDR3 residues: CASSSLWTSGSWRDNEQFF. As DNA, the CDR3 is TGTGCCAGCAGTTCCCTCTGGACTAGCGGGAGTTGGAGGGACAATGAGCAGTTCTTC.

This clone occurred a few times. As DNA, the CDR3 is TGTGCCAGCACCCGGTCAGGCGGGGAGCTGTTTTTT. It yields the protein CASTRSGGELFF. The rearrangement uses TRBV7-2 and TRBJ2-2; no definite D call. Germline-derived CDR1 and CDR2 are SGHTA and FQGNSA. This CDR3 is built from 12 residues. Trimming took 7 bases from V and 7 from J, leaving 10 bases between them.

This rearrangement joins TRBV5-4 to TRBJ1-1; no reliable D call. From germline, CDR1 is SGHNT and CDR2 YYREEE (reference sequence). Trimming pared 0 bases from V and 10 bases from J, leaving 13 bases between. The CDR3 covers 13 residues. The CDR3, as DNA: TGTGCCAGCAGCTTGGATGGCTTAAAGGGAGCTTTCTTT. It specifies CASSLDGLKGAFF.

V gene TRBV7-9 combines with J gene TRBJ2-7; D may be TRBD2 (6 bases). The germline V gene encodes CDR1 SEHNR and CDR2 FQNEAQ (reference sequence). Trimming cost V 3 bases and J 4 bases, with 16 bases left between them. CDR3 length: 15 residues. CDR3 in amino acids: CASSLFVGEVYEQYF. The DNA of the CDR3 is TGTGCCAGCAGCTTGTTCGTCGGGGAGGTATACGAGCAGTACTTC.

Ten or more counts support this clone. Other DNA sequences of this sample code for an identical CDR3. The chain couples TRBV19 to TRBJ2-7; D possibly corresponds to TRBD1 (5 bases). The CDR3 extends over 15 amino acids. Trimming stripped 5 bases from V and 0 bases from J, with 14 bases between. CDR1 and CDR2 from the germline V gene are LNHDA and SQIVND (reference sequence). CDR3 bases: TGTGCCAGTAGTCGCGGACAAGGCTTCTCCTACGAGCAGTACTTC. It is translated as CASSRGQGFSYEQYF.

V gene TRBV5-4 combines with J gene TRBJ2-2; D ambiguous. V was trimmed by 7 bases and J by 2 bases, leaving 9 bases between them. Looked up from germline, CDR1 is SGHNT and CDR2 is YYREEE (reference sequence). The CDR3 is made up of 13 amino acids. The CDR3 sequence is CASGLPNTGELFF. CDR3 nucleotide sequence: TGTGCCAGCGGCCTACCCAACACCGGGGAGCTGTTTTTT.

This chain uses TRBV25-1 with TRBJ1-2; D may be TRBD1 (5 bases). This CDR3 comprises 15 residues. With 1 base removed from V and 7 bases from J, the gap between germline ends came to 16 bases. Germline V CDR1 and CDR2: MGHDK, SYGVNS. The CDR3 DNA reads as TGTGCCAGCAGTGAATCTGGGGGTGGGGGAAGTGGCTACACCTTC. It specifies CASSESGGGGSGYTF.

The chain carries TRBV11-2 and TRBJ2-3; D ambiguous. The V end was cut by 4 bases, the J end by 2 bases, with 10 bases between. Germline-derived CDR1 and CDR2 are SGHAT and FQNNGV. The CDR3 covers 14 residues. For the CDR3, the DNA is TGTGCCAGCAGCTCCCCCTCAGCCACAGATACGCAGTATTTT. It encodes CASSSPSATDTQYF.

This clone has only a few counts. The V gene is TRBV2, the J gene TRBJ1-4; 8 nucleotides align to TRBD1. The CDR3 spans 14 residues. Germline loops: CDR1 SNHLY, CDR2 FYNNEI. V gave up 3 bases and J gave up 6 bases; unmatched junction bases: 3. In nucleotides, the CDR3 is TGTGCCAGCAGTGATCGGACAGGGTATGAAAAACTGTTTTTT. This gives the protein CASSDRTGYEKLFF.

This clone was observed a few times. The chain employs TRBV6-1 and TRBJ2-2; 7 nucleotides align to TRBD2. V lost 11 bases to trimming and J lost 6 bases; unmatched junction nucleotides: 12. This CDR3 contains 14 residues. CDR1 and CDR2 (germline): MNHNS, SASEGT. This CDR3 is CASQVEAGAGELFF. CDR3 DNA: TGTGCCTCTCAGGTGGAGGCGGGGGCCGGGGAGCTGTTTTTT.

The rearrangement joins TRBV4-2 to TRBJ1-1; perhaps TRBD1 as D (5 bases). There are 15 residues in the CDR3. Trimming cost V 2 bases and J 5 bases, with 15 bases left between them. Germline CDR1 LGHNA, CDR2 YNFKEQ. CDR3 in amino acids: CASSQPSRGGTEAFF. CDR3 DNA sequence: TGTGCCAGCAGCCAACCTTCAAGGGGAGGGACTGAAGCTTTCTTT.

The genes are TRBV6-4 and TRBJ2-2, with D tentatively TRBD1 (5 bases). Germline V gene data show CDR1 as MRHNA and CDR2 as SNTAGT. This CDR3 has 16 residues. The V gene lost 6 bases and the J gene lost 0 bases, with 14 bases spanning the gap. For the CDR3, the DNA is TGTGCCAGCAGCGTCTCGACAGCACCGAACACCGGGGAGCTGTTTTTT. This gives the protein CASSVSTAPNTGELFF.

The chain carries TRBV30 and TRBJ1-4, with D maybe TRBD1 (5 bases). Per germline, CDR1 GTSNPN and CDR2 SVGIG (reference sequence). Trimming stripped 0 bases from V and 5 bases from J, with 10 bases between. This CDR3 is built from 14 residues. The CDR3 protein is CAWSVGGGNEKLFF. Written as DNA, the CDR3 is TGTGCCTGGAGTGTAGGCGGGGGGAATGAAAAACTGTTTTTT.

V gene TRBV6-5 combines with J gene TRBJ2-7; 7 bases align to TRBD2. The length of the CDR3 is 15 residues. CDR1 is MNHEY and CDR2 is SVGAGI in the germline V gene. J was trimmed by 2 bases and V by 3 bases; bases with no gene match: 7. CDR3 nucleotide sequence: TGTGCCAGCAGTTATGTGGTAGCGGGCGCCTACGAGCAGTACTTC. It is translated as CASSYVVAGAYEQYF.

This clone has more than one count but fewer than ten. The genes are TRBV19 and TRBJ1-1, with 9 bases identical to TRBD1. The CDR3 runs 14 residues. The V gene end was trimmed by 5 bases and the J gene end by 7 bases; junction bases not matched to a gene: 8. CDR1 is LNHDA and CDR2 is SQIVND in the germline V gene (reference sequence). The CDR3 sequence: CASSSWTGAVEAFF. CDR3 DNA: TGTGCCAGTAGTTCCTGGACAGGGGCCGTTGAAGCTTTCTTT.

This clone was seen once. The J gene is TRBJ2-1, the V gene TRBV28; D may be TRBD1 (5 bases). The length of the CDR3 is 14 residues. Trimming left V 3 bases short and J 12 bases short, with 18 bases between. Germline CDR1 is MDHEN and CDR2 is SYDVKM. In nucleotides, the CDR3 is TGTGCCAGCAGTTTCCAGGGTGCCCCTCTCCCGCAGTTCTTC. Protein: CASSFQGAPLPQFF.

This clone has only a few counts. This chain links TRBV7-8 with TRBJ2-7; 7 nucleotides line up with TRBD2. Germline trimming cut 5 bases from V and 0 bases from J; bases unmatched to any gene: 19. The CDR3 spans 19 residues. CDR1 and CDR2 (germline): SGHVS, FQNEAQ. CDR3 coding DNA: TGTGCCAGCAGCGTGGTGGGCCTATGGGCGGGGAGGGCCTCCTACGAGCAGTACTTC. Translating it yields CASSVVGLWAGRASYEQYF. Complete variable domain (other parts from reference TRBV7-8 and TRBJ2-7): GAGVSQSPRYKVAKRGQDVALRCDPISGHVSLFWYQQALGQGPEFLTYFQNEAQLDKSGLPSDRFFAERPEGSVSTLKIQRTQQEDSAVYLCASSVVGLWAGRASYEQYFGPGTRLTVT.

The chain recombines TRBV29-1 with TRBJ2-3; D is possibly TRBD1 (5 bases). From germline, CDR1 is SQVTM and CDR2 ANQGSEA. Trimming removed 2 bases from V and 3 bases from J, with 12 bases in between. This CDR3 comprises 14 residues. The DNA for the CDR3 is TGCAGCGTTGAACAGGGAACGATTACAGATACGCAGTATTTT. Protein product: CSVEQGTITDTQYF.

The chain has TRBV28 and TRBJ2-1; 8 positions match TRBD2. From germline, CDR1 is MDHEN and CDR2 SYDVKM. This CDR3 has 15 amino acids. J lost 5 bases, V lost 5 bases, and 8 bases had no gene match. The CDR3 bases are TGTGCCAGCAGTGAACCTCTAGCGGGCAACAATGAGCAGTTCTTC. Its protein product is CASSEPLAGNNEQFF.

In the case of this clone: The same CDR3 is also encoded by other DNA sequences in this sample. V and J are TRBV7-9 and TRBJ2-5; D possibly matches TRBD1 or TRBD2 (5 bases each). The germline V and J ends were trimmed by 5 bases and 5 bases, with 18 bases remaining between them. The CDR3 covers 15 residues. Germline V lookup: CDR1 SEHNR, CDR2 FQNEAQ (reference sequence). The DNA for the CDR3 is TGTGCCAGCAGCCCACCGTGGCTAGGGGAGGAGACCCAGTACTTC. Translation gives CASSPPWLGEETQYF.

This clone was counted between two and nine times. V and J are TRBV11-2 and TRBJ1-2; no firm D call. V was pared by 1 base and J by 0 bases, with 6 bases between. Germline CDR1 reads SGHAT; CDR2 reads FQNNGV. This CDR3 is built from 14 residues. CDR3 region: CASSLVSANYGYTF. The CDR3 bases are TGTGCCAGCAGCTTAGTCTCAGCTAACTATGGCTACACCTTC. Together with reference TRBV11-2 and TRBJ1-2, the CDR3 gives the full variable domain: EAGVAQSPRYKIIEKRQSVAFWCNPISGHATLYWYQQILGQGPKLLIQFQNNGVVDDSQLPKDRFSAERLKGVDSTLKIQPAKLEDSAVYLCASSLVSANYGYTFGSGTRLTVV.